Given below is one T cell receptor (beta chain) in context. Its antigen is as yet unknown. Germline V lookup: CDR1 SGDLS, CDR2 YYNGEE. The CDR3 sequence is 13 residues long. V lost 5 bases and J lost 7, with 10 bases in between. Treatment denoted: around 19 received Ad26.COV2.S at low or high dose, single or two shots; roughly five received placebo; per-sample allocation not given. The samples were gathered on day 63 after the first injection of vaccine or placebo. Ad26 vector vaccine expressed Wuhan-strain SARS-CoV-2 spike. This record comes from a study of Ad26.COV2.S vaccination and SARS-CoV-2 variants. For the study at large: Dosing was one shot or two shots 56 days apart. General observations from the study: An underestimation of total T cell responses may have resulted from the TCR breadth and depth analyses.

Only in-frame clones appear in the TCRdb table, and some are missing; sequencing was by immunoSEQ multiplex PCR. The data show about 350,000 clones, with 75% to 90% seen just once and under 6% held by the top ten. The sample was peripheral blood, taken in a trial of Ad26.COV2.S vaccine versus placebo. The clonotype originates from a person between 18 and 60 years old who received the Ad26.COV2.S COVID-19 vaccine or a placebo. The chain carries TRBV9 and TRBJ1-6; tentative D call: TRBD1 (5 bases). The CDR3 loop is CASSFGQNSPLHF. The CDR3 DNA follows: TGTGCCAGCAGTTTTGGACAAAATTCACCCCTCCACTTT.